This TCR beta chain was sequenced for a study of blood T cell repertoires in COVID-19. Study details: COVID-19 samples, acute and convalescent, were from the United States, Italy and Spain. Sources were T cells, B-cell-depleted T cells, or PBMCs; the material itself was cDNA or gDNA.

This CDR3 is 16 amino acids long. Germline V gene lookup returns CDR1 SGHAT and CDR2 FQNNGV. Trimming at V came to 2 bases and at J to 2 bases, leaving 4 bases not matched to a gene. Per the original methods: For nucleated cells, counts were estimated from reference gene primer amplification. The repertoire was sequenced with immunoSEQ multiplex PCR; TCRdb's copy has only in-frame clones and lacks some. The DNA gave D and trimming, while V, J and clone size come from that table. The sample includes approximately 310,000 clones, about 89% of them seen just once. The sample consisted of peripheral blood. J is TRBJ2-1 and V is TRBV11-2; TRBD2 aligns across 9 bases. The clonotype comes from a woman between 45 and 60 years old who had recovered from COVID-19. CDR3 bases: TGTGCCAGCAGCTTACTTAGCGGGGGTCCCTACAATGAGCAGTTCTTC. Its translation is CASSLLSGGPYNEQFF.